These 4 T cell receptor beta chains were sequenced from one sample in a study of T-cell memory formation after mild COVID-19. One entry per CDR3 protein, called by TCRdb with MiXCR from the 5' RACE reads. The data hold 250,000 to 400,000 distinct CDR3 sequences, with roughly 13% observed a single time. Sequenced input: PBMCs or a T cell subset sorted from them (not recorded which). These receptors were taken from a man between 18 and 29 years old who had mild COVID-19 (a few samples of this study predate the infection). Cell type and time point are not known.

This clonotype was detected ten times or more. The rearrangement links TRBV18 to TRBJ1-6; no clear D. The CDR3 consists of 14 residues. Trimming took 5 bases from V and 9 from J, leaving 14 bases between them. Germline assignment: CDR1 KGHSH and CDR2 LQKENI. CDR3 protein: CASSYVSSGSPLHF. DNA of the CDR3: TGTGCCAGCTCATATGTATCTAGTGGTTCACCCCTCCACTTT.

In this sample, this clonotype turned up a few times. V gene TRBV7-3 combines with J gene TRBJ2-1; 8 nucleotides line up with TRBD2. V lost 3 bases and J lost 5; bases outside the gene matches: 6. This CDR3 spans 15 amino acids. Germline V gene lookup returns CDR1 SGHTA and CDR2 FQGTGA. The CDR3 reads CASSLIGGAHNEQFF. The CDR3 nucleotides read TGTGCCAGCAGCTTGATCGGGGGGGCCCACAATGAGCAGTTCTTC.

The chain recombines TRBV7-9 with TRBJ1-6; D is undetermined. Trimming stripped 5 bases from V and 9 bases from J, with 17 bases between. Germline assignment: CDR1 SEHNR and CDR2 FQNEAQ (reference sequence). The CDR3 has 15 residues. CDR3 nucleotide sequence: TGTGCCAGCAGCAACCGGGGTAGGCATCCTTCACCCCTCCACTTT. Amino acids: CASSNRGRHPSPLHF.

The chain recombines TRBV11-2 with TRBJ2-3; TRBD2 might be the D (5 bases). Germline CDR1 SGHAT, CDR2 FQNNGV. Trimming removed 4 bases at V and 7 bases at J, with 18 bases between. This CDR3 contains 15 residues. This chain's CDR3 is CASSSSGTGANTQYF. The DNA of the CDR3 is TGTGCCAGCAGCTCCAGCGGCACCGGAGCAAATACGCAGTATTTT.